This TCR beta chain was profiled in a study of CD8 T cells in Susac syndrome. A quantity of about 0.45 to 1 ug RNA underwent reverse transcription using random hexamers. TCRdb used MiXCR to reprocess the immunoSEQ multiplex PCR reads, holding one entry per CDR3 protein. Counted here are some 170,000 distinct CDR3 sequences, roughly 94% occurring once; the ten biggest clones make up about 0.089%. High-throughput TCR beta sequencing covered peripheral CD8+ and CD4+ T cells. Relapsing-remitting disease, either stable or active, was present in the treatment-naive patients who were the multiple sclerosis controls. Negative isolation yielded the CD8+ and CD4+ T cells, while FACS enriched the TEMRA cells. The CDR3 covers 14 residues. V trimming: 4 bases; J trimming: 2 bases; junction bases outside the gene matches: 3.

The source is a human donor with multiple sclerosis. Material: CD4+ T cells from PBMCs. The rearrangement uses TRBV12-3 or TRBV12-4 and TRBJ2-3; TRBD1 matches at 7 bases. The CDR3 here is CASSYRGDTDTQYF. CDR3 coding DNA: TGTGCCAGCAGTTACAGGGGAGACACAGATACGCAGTATTTT.